Below, 2 T cell receptor beta chains from the same sample are listed, as sequenced in a study of T cell responses to AZD1222 COVID-19 vaccine (dated by TCRdb to the early 2020s). The time point label for this specimen denotes: about 28 days (+/-7) after the second vaccine dose. Library generation was performed with the immunoSEQ multiplex PCR assay. TCRdb limited this immuneACCESS table to in-frame rearrangements with V and J called. A share of clones is missing; checked studies link under half to unresolved V genes, and the rest is unexplained. Recorded for this sample are about 200,000 clones; roughly 92% of them occurred a single time. The top ten clonotypes cover 0.9% to 1.1% of the sample. The sequences come from peripheral blood, collected 28 days after the second AZD1222 dose. These receptors originate from an adult who received the AZD1222 COVID-19 vaccine.

The chain links TRBV5-5 to TRBJ1-2; D ambiguous. Looked up from germline, CDR1 is SGHKS and CDR2 is YYEKEE (reference sequence). Trimming stripped 0 bases from V and 6 bases from J, with 27 bases between. This CDR3 is 19 amino acids long. Here the CDR3 DNA reads TGTGCCAGCAGCTTGGATCCCCTTAACTTCTCGCAAGGTGTTCATGGCTACACCTTC. It specifies CASSLDPLNFSQGVHGYTF.

The genes are TRBV9 and TRBJ1-2; no reliable D call. V was shortened by 0 bases and J by 3 bases, with 3 bases between the two germline ends. In germline, CDR1 is SGDLS, CDR2 YYNGEE. The CDR3 totals 12 residues. DNA for the CDR3: TGTGCCAGCAGCGTAGTTCACTATGGCTACACCTTC. As protein: CASSVVHYGYTF. Complete variable domain (other parts from reference TRBV9 and TRBJ1-2): DSGVTQTPKHLITATGQRVTLRCSPRSGDLSVYWYQQSLDQGLQFLIQYYNGEERAKGNILERFSAQQFPDLHSELNLSSLELGDSALYFCASSVVHYGYTFGSGTRLTVV.